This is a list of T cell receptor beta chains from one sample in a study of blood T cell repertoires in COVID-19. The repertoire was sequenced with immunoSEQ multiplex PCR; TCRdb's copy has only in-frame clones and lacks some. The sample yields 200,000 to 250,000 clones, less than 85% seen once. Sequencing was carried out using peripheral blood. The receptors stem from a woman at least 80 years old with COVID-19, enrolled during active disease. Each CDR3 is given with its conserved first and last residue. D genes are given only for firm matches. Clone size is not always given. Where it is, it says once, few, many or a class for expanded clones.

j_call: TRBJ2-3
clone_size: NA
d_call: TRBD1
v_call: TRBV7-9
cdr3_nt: TGTGCCAGCAGCCAAGGACAGGGGTTTGCAGATACGCAGTATTTT
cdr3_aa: CASSQGQGFADTQYF

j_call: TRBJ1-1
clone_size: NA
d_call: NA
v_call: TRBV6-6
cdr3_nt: TGTGCCAGCAGCCGCGGGGGGGCTAGCGGCACTGAAGCTTTCTTT
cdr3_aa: CASSRGGASGTEAFF

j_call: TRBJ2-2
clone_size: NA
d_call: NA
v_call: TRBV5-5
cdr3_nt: TGTGCCAGCAGCCCTCTTTTTGGGGGGGCCAGAGGAGTGGGCACCGGGGAGCTGTTTTTT
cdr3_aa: CASSPLFGGARGVGTGELFF

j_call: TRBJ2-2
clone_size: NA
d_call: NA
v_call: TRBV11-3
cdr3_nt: TGTGCCAGCAGCTGGGGAGCGCGGACCGGGGAGCTGTTTTTT
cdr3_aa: CASSWGARTGELFF

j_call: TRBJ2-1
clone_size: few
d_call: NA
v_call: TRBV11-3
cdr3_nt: TGTGCCAGCAGCTTACGAGGGGGGGACTACAATGAGCAGTTCTTC
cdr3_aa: CASSLRGGDYNEQFF

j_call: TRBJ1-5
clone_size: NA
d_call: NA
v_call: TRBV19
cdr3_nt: TGTGCCAGTAGTACAACCGCGTATAGCAATCAGCCCCAGCATTTT
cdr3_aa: CASSTTAYSNQPQHF

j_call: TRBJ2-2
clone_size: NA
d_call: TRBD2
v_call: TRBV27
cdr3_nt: TGTGCCAGCAGTCCCACCCCGGGACTAGCGGGAGGGCCGGGCACCGGGGAGCTGTTTTTT
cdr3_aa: CASSPTPGLAGGPGTGELFF

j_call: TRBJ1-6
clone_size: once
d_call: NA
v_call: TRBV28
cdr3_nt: TGTGCCAGCGGGACTTATAATTCACCCCTCCACTTT
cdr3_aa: CASGTYNSPLHF

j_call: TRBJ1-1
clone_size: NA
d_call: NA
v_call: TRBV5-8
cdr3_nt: TGTGCCAGCAGCTTTAGGGGGACATATGACACTGAAGCTTTCTTT
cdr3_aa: CASSFRGTYDTEAFF

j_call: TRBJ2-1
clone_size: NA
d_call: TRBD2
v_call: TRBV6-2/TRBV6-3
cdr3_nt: TGTGCCAGCAGTTCCGGGACTAGCGGGGCCTTCTCCTACAATGAGCAGTTCTTC
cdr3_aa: CASSSGTSGAFSYNEQFF

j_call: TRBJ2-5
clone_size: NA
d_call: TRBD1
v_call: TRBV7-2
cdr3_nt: TGTGCCAGCAGCCGGGACAGGGGTGAGACCCAGTACTTC
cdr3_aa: CASSRDRGETQYF

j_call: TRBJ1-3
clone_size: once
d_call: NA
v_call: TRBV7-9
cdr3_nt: TGTGCCAGCAGCCCAAGGGAGGCGGACACCATATATTTT
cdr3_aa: CASSPREADTIYF

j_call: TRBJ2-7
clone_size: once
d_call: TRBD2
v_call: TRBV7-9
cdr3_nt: TGTGCCAGCAGCCCAGCGACTAGCGGTACTGCCGGGCAGTACTTC
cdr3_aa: CASSPATSGTAGQYF

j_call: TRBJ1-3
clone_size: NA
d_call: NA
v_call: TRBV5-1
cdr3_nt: TGCGCCAGCGCTAACTCCCCCCCTGGAAACACCATATATTTT
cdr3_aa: CASANSPPGNTIYF

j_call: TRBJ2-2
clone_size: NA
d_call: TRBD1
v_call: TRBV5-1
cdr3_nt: TGCGCCAGCAGCTTGATAGACAGGGCCCTGGCCGGGGAGCTGTTTTTT
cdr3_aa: CASSLIDRALAGELFF

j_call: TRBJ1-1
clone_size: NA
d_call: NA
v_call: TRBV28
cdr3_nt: TGTGCCAGCAGTTTAAACAGAAACACTGAAGCTTTCTTT
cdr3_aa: CASSLNRNTEAFF

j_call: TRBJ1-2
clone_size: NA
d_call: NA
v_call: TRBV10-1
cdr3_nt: TGCGCCAGCAGTGACGGCAGGCTTCCGGGGTATGGCTACACCTTC
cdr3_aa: CASSDGRLPGYGYTF

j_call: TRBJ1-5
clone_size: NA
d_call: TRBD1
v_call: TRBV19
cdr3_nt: TGTGCCAGTAGTCCCCGACAGGGTCCTCAGCCCCAGCATTTT
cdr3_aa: CASSPRQGPQPQHF

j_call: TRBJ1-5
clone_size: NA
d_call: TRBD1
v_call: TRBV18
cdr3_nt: TGTGCCAGCTCACCCGGGACAGGAGGCAATCAGCCCCAGCATTTT
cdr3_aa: CASSPGTGGNQPQHF